One and the same sample provided the 19 T cell receptor beta chains below, sequenced in a study of blood T cell repertoires in COVID-19. Libraries were prepared by immunoSEQ multiplex PCR; TCRdb keeps only in-frame clonotypes and omits some of them. The sample includes over 120,000 clones, about nine tenths of them seen just once. Sequenced material: PBMCs or T cells enriched from blood (not recorded which). The receptors shown here come from a man aged 55-75 years who had recovered from COVID-19.

The V gene is TRBV30, the J gene TRBJ1-3; D remains unclear. Germline V gene lookup returns CDR1 GTSNPN and CDR2 SVGIG (reference sequence). V was clipped by 4 bases and J by 0 bases, with 7 bases between them. The CDR3 is 13 residues long. The CDR3 DNA follows: TGTGCCTGGATCTCTAGCTCTGGAAACACCATATATTTT. It specifies CAWISSSGNTIYF. Complete variable domain (other parts from reference TRBV30 and TRBJ1-3): SQTIHQWPATLVQPVGSPLSLECTVEGTSNPNLYWYRQAAGRGLQLLFYSVGIGQISSEVPQNLSASRPQDRQFILSSKKLLLSDSGFYLCAWISSSGNTIYFGEGSWLTVV.

The count of this clone is one. The J gene is TRBJ2-1, the V gene TRBV7-9; tentatively, D is TRBD1 (6 bases). The CDR3 sequence is 14 residues long. CDR1 SEHNR and CDR2 FQNEAQ come from the germline V gene (reference sequence). Trimming took off 4 bases at V and 5 bases at J, with 12 bases between the two ends. The CDR3 DNA follows: TGTGCCAGCAGCTCCCGGACAGCAAACAATGAGCAGTTCTTC. It translates to CASSSRTANNEQFF.

The rearrangement uses TRBV28 and TRBJ1-1; D remains ambiguous. Germline-derived CDR1 and CDR2 are MDHEN and SYDVKM. V dropped 5 bases and J dropped 6 bases, with 7 bases sitting between them. The CDR3 is made up of 11 amino acids. The DNA of the CDR3 is TGTGCCAGCAGTACTATCGCTGAAGCTTTCTTT. The encoded protein is CASSTIAEAFF.

The rearrangement joins TRBV6-5 to TRBJ2-7; 7 nucleotides match TRBD1. The V segment lost 7 bases and the J segment 2 bases; nucleotides outside the gene matches: 8. The germline V gene has CDR1 MNHEY and CDR2 SVGAGI. This CDR3 comprises 14 residues. The CDR3 region is CASTHRGLTYEQYF. The CDR3 nucleotides are TGTGCCAGCACCCACAGGGGTCTCACCTACGAGCAGTACTTC.

The genes are TRBV7-2 and TRBJ2-2, with TRBD2 as a possible D gene (5 bases). V was clipped by 5 bases and J by 6 bases, with 16 bases between them. This CDR3 has 15 residues. Germline loops: CDR1 SGHTA, CDR2 FQGNSA. The CDR3 bases are TGTGCCAGCAGCCCGTCTCCCGGGAAGTCCGGGGAGCTGTTTTTT. The encoded protein is CASSPSPGKSGELFF.

The chain joins TRBV3-1 (or the pseudogene TRBV3-2) to TRBJ1-2, with D possibly TRBD1 on 5 matching bases. The germline V gene has CDR1 LGHDT and CDR2 YNNKEL (reference sequence). This CDR3 contains 13 residues. Trimming removed 2 bases from V and 8 bases from J, with 12 bases in between. The CDR3 coding sequence is TGTGCCAGCAGCCAACGGGGGGAAAAGGGCTACACCTTC. The encoded protein is CASSQRGEKGYTF.

J is TRBJ1-3 and V is TRBV9, with TRBD1 matching 7 bases. Germline V CDR1 and CDR2: SGDLS, YYNGEE. The CDR3 is 19 residues long. The V and J ends lost 0 bases and 2 bases, in that order; junction bases with no gene match: 14. The CDR3 DNA is TGTGCCAGCAGCGTAGCGATATATGGGGACAGATTAACTGGAAACACCATATATTTT. Protein sequence: CASSVAIYGDRLTGNTIYF.

The table lists this clone with a count of one. The chain couples TRBV30 to TRBJ1-5; 10 nucleotides match TRBD1. This CDR3 is 14 amino acids long. The germline V gene has CDR1 GTSNPN and CDR2 SVGIG (reference sequence). With V trimmed by 2 bases and J by 6 bases, 4 bases remained unmatched. CDR3 region: CAWSKGTGVQPQHF. In nucleotides, the CDR3 is TGTGCCTGGAGTAAGGGGACAGGGGTTCAGCCCCAGCATTTT.

The chain uses TRBV7-8 and TRBJ1-3; 7 nucleotides agree with TRBD1. This CDR3 is built from 15 residues. Germline V lookup: CDR1 SGHVS, CDR2 FQNEAQ. Trimming removed 5 bases from V and 7 bases from J; junction bases left unmatched: 11. The CDR3 sequence: CASSPQTGLGNTIYF. CDR3 coding DNA: TGTGCCAGCAGCCCGCAGACAGGGTTGGGGAACACCATATATTTT.

V usage is TRBV7-9 and J usage is TRBJ1-2; 10 bases are a match to TRBD1. The CDR3 is made up of 15 amino acids. CDR1 is SEHNR, CDR2 FQNEAQ, per germline (reference sequence). V was clipped by 1 base and J by 8 bases; unmatched bases: 7. CDR3 DNA sequence: TGTGCCAGCAGCTTAGGATATGGGACAGGGGAAGGCTACACCTTC. It encodes CASSLGYGTGEGYTF.

J is TRBJ1-2 and V is TRBV30; TRBD1 matches at 10 bases. V lost 1 base to trimming and J lost 6 bases; unmatched junction nucleotides: 8. The germline gives CDR1 GTSNPN, CDR2 SVGIG (reference sequence). The CDR3 consists of 15 residues. CDR3 loop: CAWSGRQGAKNGYTF. The CDR3 coding sequence is TGTGCCTGGAGTGGTCGACAGGGGGCAAAAAATGGCTACACCTTC.

The chain recombines TRBV24-1 with TRBJ1-4; tentative D call: TRBD1 (6 bases). The CDR3 runs to 15 residues. CDR1 and CDR2 from the germline V gene are KGHDR and SFDVKD. V lost 2 bases and J 8 bases, leaving 14 bases between the germline ends. The CDR3 is CATSDSSRGREKLFF. As DNA, the CDR3 is TGTGCCACCAGTGATTCGAGCAGGGGCAGAGAAAAACTGTTTTTT.

This chain joins TRBV14 and TRBJ2-7; the D is unclear. This CDR3 spans 14 amino acids. The germline CDR1 and CDR2 sequences are SGHDN and FVKESK. Between the trimmed V and J ends, which lost 6 bases and 3 bases, there was a span of 15 bases. CDR3 sequence reads: CASSSQDRFYEQYF. The CDR3 DNA sequence: TGTGCCAGCAGTTCTCAGGATCGTTTCTACGAGCAGTACTTC.

This chain uses TRBV4-1 with TRBJ2-1; 7 bases are shared with TRBD1. The V gene end was trimmed by 8 bases and the J gene end by 6 bases; junction bases not matched to a gene: 10. Germline CDR1 MGHRA, CDR2 YSYEKL. CDR3 length equals 14 residues. CDR3 in amino acids: CASGRGMGVNEQFF. The CDR3 DNA follows: TGCGCCAGCGGCAGGGGGATGGGGGTCAATGAGCAGTTCTTC.

The J gene is TRBJ1-4, the V gene TRBV29-1; TRBD1 matches 7 bases. The CDR3 is made up of 13 amino acids. Germline lookup yields CDR1 SQVTM and CDR2 ANQGSEA. V gave up 6 bases and J gave up 5 bases; unmatched junction bases: 6. CDR3: CSVRDSPNEKLFF. Here the CDR3 DNA reads TGCAGCGTCCGGGACAGTCCCAATGAAAAACTGTTTTTT.

This chain joins TRBV28 and TRBJ1-6, with D possibly being TRBD1 (5 bases). The CDR3 has 17 amino acids. Trimming shortened V by 5 bases and J by 3 bases, and 17 bases separated the two germline ends. Germline V lookup: CDR1 MDHEN, CDR2 SYDVKM. The DNA for the CDR3 is TGTGCCAGCAGTGGAGGCGGAGGGGCCAACTATAATTCACCCCTCCACTTT. It specifies CASSGGGGANYNSPLHF.

The CDR3 loop reads CAVNRGIDSDTQYF. CDR3 bases: TGTGCCGTCAACAGGGGGATTGATTCAGATACGCAGTATTTT. The chain combines TRBV10-3 with TRBJ2-3; 8 bases map to TRBD1. CDR3 length: 14 residues. Germline CDR1 reads ENHRY; CDR2 reads SYGVKD. V shed 11 bases and J 4 bases; nucleotides not matched to a gene: 11.

This clone was detected only once. The genes are TRBV6-4 and TRBJ1-1, with 8 bases lining up with TRBD1. The V segment lost 6 bases and the J segment 1 base; nucleotides outside the gene matches: 4. Germline CDR1 reads MRHNA; CDR2 reads SNTAGT. The CDR3 extends over 14 amino acids. The CDR3 loop is CASRAGTGNTEAFF. CDR3 nucleotide sequence: TGTGCCAGCAGGGCCGGGACAGGGAACACTGAAGCTTTCTTT.

CDR3 DNA sequence: TGTGCCAGCACCTCGCCTAGGGGGCGAGAAAAACTGTTTTTT. Encoded protein: CASTSPRGREKLFF. The V and J genes are TRBV28 and TRBJ1-4, with 7 bases that match TRBD1. With 7 bases clipped from V and 8 bases from J, the junction kept 10 bases outside the gene matches. Per germline, CDR1 MDHEN and CDR2 SYDVKM. The CDR3 has 14 residues.